Presented here are 8 T cell receptor beta chains from one specimen sequenced in a study of T cells in women clearing cervical HPV infection. Clones were read by immunoSEQ multiplex PCR, and TCRdb kept only the in-frame ones, dropping some. This repertoire includes just under 35,000 clones. Sequenced: blood buffy coat. All receptors derive from a woman between 18 and 70 years old with a cervical HPV16 infection that either progressed to CIN3+ or cleared (not recorded which).

As concerns this clone: The read is 3 residues too short to cover the CDR3 end, so that end is filled in from the germline J gene. This rearrangement joins TRBV28 to TRBJ1-1; D is uncertain. CDR1 is MDHEN and CDR2 is SYDVKM in the germline V gene. The CDR3 has 16 amino acids. V was shortened by 5 bases and J by 0 bases, with 16 bases between the two germline ends. The CDR3 spells CASSQRTLLMNTEAFF. CDR3 bases read: TGTGCCAGCAGTCAAAGGACTCTCCTGATGAACACTGAA.

To note about this clone: The read ends 3 residues early relative to the CDR3; the germline J gene fills the gap. The chain employs TRBV5-1 and TRBJ2-1, with D maybe TRBD2 (5 bases). V lost 2 bases and J lost 2, with 20 bases in between. This CDR3 has 18 residues. Germline CDR1 and CDR2: SGHRS and YFSETQ. The sequenced part of the CDR3 DNA is TGCGCCAGCAGCTTTCGCTACCTTACGGGGAATGCCTACAATGAG. As protein: CASSFRYLTGNAYNE. The full CDR3 reads CASSFRYLTGNAYNEQFF.

Worth noting for this clone: The read stops 3 residues short of the end of the CDR3; the missing end is completed from the germline J gene. The chain recombines TRBV5-4 with TRBJ2-2; 9 nucleotides line up with TRBD1. Germline lookup yields CDR1 SGHNT and CDR2 YYREEE (reference sequence). V was pared by 2 bases and J by 3 bases, with 2 bases of the junction left unmatched. CDR3 length: 15 amino acids. The CDR3 here is CASSLGQGHTGELFF. CDR3 DNA, as far as it was read: TGTGCCAGCAGCTTAGGACAGGGGCACACCGGGGAG.

Points on this clone: Read sequence stops 3 residues before the CDR3 end, and the germline J gene provides the missing end. This chain connects TRBV30 to TRBJ1-1; D is perhaps TRBD1 (6 bases). Trimming removed 0 bases at V and 3 bases at J, with 11 bases between. Germline CDR1 is GTSNPN and CDR2 is SVGIG (reference sequence). The CDR3 runs to 14 residues. The covered CDR3 bases are TGTGCCTGGAGTGTCACAGGGTCGGACACTGAA. This gives the protein CAWSVTGSDTE. The complete CDR3 protein is CAWSVTGSDTEAFF.

As concerns this clone: Coverage ceases 3 residues before the CDR3 finishes, and the germline J gene fills in the end. This chain connects TRBV29-1 to TRBJ2-2; perhaps TRBD1 as D (6 bases). Germline CDR1 and CDR2: SQVTM and ANQGSEA. The CDR3 is 16 amino acids. The DNA read from the CDR3 is TGCAGCGTTTCCGGGACAAGGAGTACTGGGGCCAACGTG. Residues: CSVSGTRSTGANV. The entire CDR3 is CSVSGTRSTGANVLFF.

In the case of this clone: The CDR3 extends 3 residues past the end of the read, so its final part is completed from the germline J gene. This chain connects TRBV7-2 to TRBJ1-6; the match to TRBD1 covers 7 bases. CDR3 size: 15 residues. CDR1 and CDR2 (germline): SGHTA, FQGNSA. CDR3 protein: CASSLGGQPSGALHF. The sequenced part of the CDR3 DNA is TGTGCCAGCAGCTTAGGGGGACAGCCATCAGGGGCC.

In regard to this clone: Read sequence stops 3 residues before the CDR3 end, and the germline J gene provides the missing end. The chain joins TRBV2 to TRBJ1-2; possibly TRBD1 for D (6 bases). CDR3 size: 16 residues. CDR1 is SNHLY and CDR2 is FYNNEI in the germline V gene. CDR3: CASSEGPGTNLYDYTF. The sequenced part of the CDR3 DNA is TGTGCCAGCAGCGAGGGTCCCGGGACAAACCTCTACGAC.

To note about this clone: The CDR3 end lies 3 residues beyond the end of the read and is filled in from the germline J gene. The chain carries TRBV10-3 and TRBJ2-1; 7 bases agree with TRBD2. Trimming cost V 10 bases and J 8 bases; bases outside gene matches: 14. Germline V gene data show CDR1 as ENHRY and CDR2 as SYGVKD. There are 14 residues in the CDR3. The CDR3 sequence: CATSWGGESDEQFF. CDR3 DNA (partial): TGTGCCACCTCCTGGGGAGGGGAGAGTGATGAG.